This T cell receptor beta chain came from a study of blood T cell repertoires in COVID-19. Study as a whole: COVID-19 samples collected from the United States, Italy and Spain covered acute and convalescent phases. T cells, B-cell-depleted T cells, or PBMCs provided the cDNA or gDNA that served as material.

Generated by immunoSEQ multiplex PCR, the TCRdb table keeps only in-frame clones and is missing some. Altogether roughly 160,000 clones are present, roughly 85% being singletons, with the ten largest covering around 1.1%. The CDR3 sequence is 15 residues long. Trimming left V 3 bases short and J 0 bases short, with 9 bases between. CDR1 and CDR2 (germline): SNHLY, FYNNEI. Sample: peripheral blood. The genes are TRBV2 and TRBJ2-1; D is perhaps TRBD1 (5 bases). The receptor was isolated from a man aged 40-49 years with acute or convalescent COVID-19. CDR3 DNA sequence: TGTGCCAGCAGTGATAAGGGGAACTCCTACAATGAGCAGTTCTTC. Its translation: CASSDKGNSYNEQFF.